This is a list of T cell receptor beta chains from one sample in a study of technical replicates of blood from several donors. The data were produced by immunoSEQ multiplex PCR, yet TCRdb's version contains in-frame clones alone and is incomplete. This sample has 85,000 to 95,000 clones, with 96% found just once. The sequenced material came from T cells isolated from PBMCs. The receptors come from a human donor in good health. CDR3s include the opening cysteine and the closing phenylalanine or tryptophan. D genes are given only for firm matches. Some rows mark clone size as missing; the rest say once, few, many or name a class of expanded clone.

TRBJ2-1,TRBV4-3,-,-,TGCGCCAGCAGCCAGGGACGGGAGAGGGACAATGAGCAGTTCTTC,CASSQGRERDNEQFF
TRBJ2-1,TRBV9,TRBD2,-,TGTGCCAGCAGCGTAGAGGCTAGCGGGTCCGATGAGCAGTTCTTC,CASSVEASGSDEQFF
TRBJ2-2,TRBV19,TRBD2,-,TGTGCCAGTAATACTGCCTGGGGGGGAAACACCGGGGAGCTGTTTTTT,CASNTAWGGNTGELFF
TRBJ1-1,TRBV4-1,-,-,TGCGCCAGCAGCCAAGATCCGAGGGTCACTGAAGCTTTCTTT,CASSQDPRVTEAFF
TRBJ2-5,TRBV28,TRBD2,-,TGTGCCAGCAGTTCCAAGCGGGGGGTAGAAGAGACCCAGTACTTC,CASSSKRGVEETQYF
TRBJ1-2,TRBV27,TRBD1,-,TGTGCCAGCAGAACCGGTGGGCAGGGGGGCGGCTACACCTTC,CASRTGGQGGGYTF
TRBJ2-1,TRBV12-5,TRBD2,once,TGTGCTAGTGGCTTAGCGGGAGAGGGGTACAATGAGCAGTTCTTC,CASGLAGEGYNEQFF
TRBJ1-4,TRBV9,-,-,TGTGCCAGCAGCGCGTACGGCGGCACTAATGAAAAACTGTTTTTT,CASSAYGGTNEKLFF
TRBJ2-1,TRBV7-7,-,-,TGTGCCAGCAGCCCCCTTGCGGGTGAGCAGTTCTTC,CASSPLAGEQFF
TRBJ2-7,TRBV15,-,-,TGTGCCACCAGCACCATGGGAGGGGGCTACGAGCAGTACTTC,CATSTMGGGYEQYF
TRBJ2-7,TRBV25-1,TRBD2,-,TGTGCCAGCAGTGGACTAGCGGGAGAGGGTAAGGGCGAGCAGTACTTC,CASSGLAGEGKGEQYF
TRBJ2-7,TRBV7-2,-,-,TGTGCCAGCAGCTTATTATACGGTGTCGAGCAGTACTTC,CASSLLYGVEQYF
TRBJ1-1,TRBV7-2,-,-,TGTGCCAGCAGCTTCAGGGCAGATTATTCATCAGCTTTCTTT,CASSFRADYSSAFF
TRBJ1-1,TRBV11-2,-,-,TGTGCCACCGTAAAGGGGTTCATGAACACTGAAGCTTTCTTT,CATVKGFMNTEAFF
TRBJ2-3,TRBV21-1,-,-,TGTGCCAGCAGGGGGAGGGATACGCAGTATTTT,CASRGRDTQYF
TRBJ2-7,TRBV9,-,-,TGTGCCAGCAGCGTAGAGGGGCGCTCCTCGGTCGAGCAGTACTTC,CASSVEGRSSVEQYF
TRBJ2-3,TRBV14,-,-,TGTGCCAGCAGCCGCGCCCCAGGGGTCTCCACAGATACGCAGTATTTT,CASSRAPGVSTDTQYF
TRBJ1-2,TRBV19,-,-,TGTGCCAGTAGTATCCCCAGCAGGGATGGCTACACCTTC,CASSIPSRDGYTF
TRBJ2-7,TRBV7-8,-,-,TGTGCCAGCAGCTTTGGCAGCTCCTACGAGCAGTACTTC,CASSFGSSYEQYF
TRBJ2-7,TRBV7-2,TRBD2,-,TGTGCCAGCAGCTCCACATGGACTAGTTTTTTCTACGAGCAGTACTTC,CASSSTWTSFFYEQYF
TRBJ1-5,TRBV10-2,-,-,TGCGCCAGCAGTGATTCGGTTGGGGGCAGTCAGCCCCAGCATTTT,CASSDSVGGSQPQHF
TRBJ2-1,TRBV6-5,TRBD2,-,TGTGCCAGCAGTTCCCTGCTAGCGGGAAGTCGTGAGCAGTTCTTC,CASSSLLAGSREQFF
TRBJ2-3,TRBV28,TRBD2,-,TGTGCCAGCGGGGTCGGGACATTGACTAGCGGGAGTCAAGATACGCAGTATTTT,CASGVGTLTSGSQDTQYF
TRBJ2-1,TRBV6-5,TRBD1,-,TGTGCCAGCAGTTACTCGCGGAGGACAGGGGGCAATGAGCAGTTCTTC,CASSYSRRTGGNEQFF